This T cell receptor beta chain stems from a study of Graves' ophthalmopathy and Graves' hyperthyroidism. The CDR3 totals 13 residues. Germline assignment: CDR1 KGHDR and CDR2 SFDVKD. V lost 7 bases to trimming and J lost 8 bases; unmatched junction nucleotides: 3. Notes on this clonotype: A read error is possible here, since a much larger clone lies one base away.

RNA transcripts provided the template for amplifying TCR beta CDR3 regions. HTBI primers served in a first-round RT-PCR, which a second-round multiplex PCR followed. TCRdb re-called the multiplex PCR reads with MiXCR, one entry per CDR3 protein. The table lists 240,000 or so distinct CDR3 sequences, 40% to 50% of them singletons. The material sequenced was peripheral blood. The sequence was collected from an adult man with Graves' ophthalmopathy. The V and J genes are TRBV24-1 and TRBJ1-6; 8 nucleotides agree with TRBD1. The CDR3 sequence: CATSRGRYSPLHF. The CDR3 nucleotides read TGTGCCACCAGCAGGGGGCGTTATTCACCCCTCCACTTT.